The 10 T cell receptor beta chains below were found in one sample sequenced in a study of T cells after yellow fever vaccination. TCRdb recomputed calls from the 5' RACE reads with MiXCR, one row per CDR3 protein. The table includes 200,000 to 300,000 distinct CDR3 sequences, 5.5% to 8.5% detected once. Sequencing used CD4+ T cells sorted from PBMCs, obtained on the day of the yellow fever booster vaccination. These receptors originate from a man aged 25-45 years who received the YFV17D yellow fever vaccine.

This clonotype has ten or more counts. This chain links TRBV20-1 with TRBJ1-4; 7 bases map to TRBD1. V trimming: 2 bases; J trimming: 4 bases; junction bases outside the gene matches: 10. This CDR3 comprises 16 residues. The germline V gene encodes CDR1 DFQATT and CDR2 SNEGSKA (reference sequence). The CDR3 coding sequence is TGCAGTGCTAGATTGGAGACAGGGAGCATTAATGAAAAACTGTTTTTT. Amino acids: CSARLETGSINEKLFF.

About this clonotype itself: The junction shows a germline mismatch at one end, possibly a read error. This chain links TRBV5-1 with TRBJ2-2; a possible D gene is TRBD1 (5 bases). From germline, CDR1 is SGHRS and CDR2 YFSETQ. This CDR3 is built from 14 residues. CDR3 coding DNA: TGCGCCAGCAGCTTGGCAGGGAACAGCGGGGAGCTGTTTTTT. Protein: CASSLAGNSGELFF.

The chain links TRBV2 to TRBJ1-1; unclear D gene. This CDR3 spans 14 amino acids. Trimming stripped 6 bases from V and 0 bases from J, with 11 bases between. Germline assignment: CDR1 SNHLY and CDR2 FYNNEI. CDR3 DNA: TGTGCCAGCAGCATTCAGACCATGAACACTGAAGCTTTCTTT. Translation: CASSIQTMNTEAFF.

This clonotype was counted only a few times. The chain uses TRBV7-2 and TRBJ2-7; TRBD2 matches 7 bases. CDR3 length: 15 amino acids. J lost 6 bases, V lost 5 bases, and 13 bases had no gene match. Germline V CDR1 and CDR2: SGHTA, FQGNSA. The chain's CDR3 is CASSLNSGGVGEQYF. The CDR3, as DNA: TGTGCCAGCAGCCTCAATTCGGGGGGAGTTGGCGAGCAGTACTTC. The full variable domain, completed using reference TRBV7-2 and TRBJ2-7, is GAGVSQSPSNKVTEKGKDVELRCDPISGHTALYWYRQSLGQGLEFLIYFQGNSAPDKSGLPSDRFSAERTGGSVSTLTIQRTQQEDSAVYLCASSLNSGGVGEQYFGPGTRLTVT.

This clonotype was seen a few times. The chain combines TRBV7-2 with TRBJ1-2; D gene uncertain. The CDR3 is made up of 14 amino acids. Germline CDR1 SGHTA, CDR2 FQGNSA. V lost 5 bases and J 3 bases, leaving 13 bases between the germline ends. The CDR3 protein is CASSLAVGDYGYTF. The CDR3 DNA reads as TGTGCCAGCAGCCTGGCCGTAGGAGACTATGGCTACACCTTC.

V usage is TRBV5-6 and J usage is TRBJ2-2; D unresolved. V shed 4 bases and J shed 9 bases, with 16 bases lying between them. The CDR3 sequence is 14 residues long. CDR1 is SGHDT and CDR2 is YYEEEE in the germline V gene. CDR3 in amino acids: CASSGISFSRELFF. The CDR3 coding sequence is TGTGCCAGCAGCGGGATATCGTTTTCGCGGGAGCTGTTTTTT.

The CDR3 reads CSAQTSRGYPRSEQFF. Written as DNA, the CDR3 is TGCAGTGCTCAGACGTCGCGGGGCTACCCTCGTAGTGAGCAGTTCTTC. This sequence joins TRBV20-1 and TRBJ2-1, with a weak D call TRBD2 (6 bases). The V end was cut by 5 bases, the J end by 9 bases, with 26 bases between. Germline V gene lookup returns CDR1 DFQATT and CDR2 SNEGSKA (reference sequence). The CDR3 is 16 amino acids.

This clonotype was seen a handful of times. CDR3 DNA: TGCAGTGCTGGGACTAGCCTACCGAGCTCCTACAATGAGCAGTTCTTC. Amino acids: CSAGTSLPSSYNEQFF. The J gene is TRBJ2-1, the V gene TRBV20-1; the match to TRBD2 covers 9 bases. The germline V gene has CDR1 DFQATT and CDR2 SNEGSKA (reference sequence). This CDR3 spans 16 amino acids. Unmatched junction bases numbered 8, after V lost 5 bases and J lost 0 bases.

The chain uses TRBV7-2 and TRBJ2-3, with D tentatively TRBD1 (6 bases). This CDR3 has 17 amino acids. The germline V and J ends were trimmed by 0 bases and 4 bases, with 17 bases remaining between them. The germline CDR1 and CDR2 sequences are SGHTA and FQGNSA. This CDR3 reads CASSLAPGVMTADTQYF. DNA of the CDR3: TGTGCCAGCAGCTTAGCTCCAGGGGTGATGACGGCAGATACGCAGTATTTT. Using reference TRBV7-2 and TRBJ2-3 for the parts outside the CDR3, the full variable domain is GAGVSQSPSNKVTEKGKDVELRCDPISGHTALYWYRQSLGQGLEFLIYFQGNSAPDKSGLPSDRFSAERTGGSVSTLTIQRTQQEDSAVYLCASSLAPGVMTADTQYFGPGTRLTVL.

This clonotype was observed many times. The rearrangement links TRBV15 to TRBJ1-1; D gene uncertain. The CDR3 sequence is 14 residues long. The V end was cut by 2 bases, the J end by 1 base, with 8 bases between. Looked up from germline, CDR1 is LNHNV and CDR2 is YYDKDF (reference sequence). DNA for the CDR3: TGTGCCACCAGCAGACCCGCTCAGAACACTGAAGCTTTCTTT. Translating it yields CATSRPAQNTEAFF.